This entry features one TCR beta chain sequence. Some clones are missing from TCRdb's copy, which holds only in-frame ones; the method was immunoSEQ multiplex PCR. The sample contains some 16,000 clones, approximately 84% of which appear only once. This sample was included in a study of PD-1 blockade in mismatch repair-deficient tumors. Study-level background: All were previously treated, progressing patients with 12 mismatch repair-deficient cancer types.

V was clipped by 6 bases and J by 7 bases; unmatched bases: 14. The CDR3 consists of 16 residues. The germline CDR1 and CDR2 sequences are SGHVS and FNYEAQ. All patients were mismatch repair deficient, assessed by either PCR or immunohistochemistry. The sample consisted of PBMCs, taken roughly 23 weeks after starting pembrolizumab. The TCR sequence derives from an adult with mismatch repair-deficient cancer. This chain connects TRBV7-6 to TRBJ2-1; 8 bases fit TRBD1. CDR3 nucleotide sequence: TGTGCCAGCAGTTACGAATCGACAGGGGTCCCTAATGAGCAGTTCTTC. Protein: CASSYESTGVPNEQFF.